What follows are 18 T cell receptor beta chains derived from one specimen sequenced in a study of early T cells in non-severe SARS-CoV-2 infection. TCRdb reprocessed the 5' RACE reads with MiXCR, giving one entry per CDR3 protein. The data hold 90,000 to 130,000 distinct CDR3 sequences, with about 12% observed a single time. The material sequenced was whole blood. The source is an adult who was a healthcare worker with PCR-confirmed SARS-CoV-2 infection or an uninfected control (not recorded which).

This clonotype was observed a few times. V usage is TRBV29-1 and J usage is TRBJ2-3; a possible D gene is TRBD2 (6 bases). The ends were cut back, 7 bases at V and 4 bases at J, with 18 bases in the middle. CDR1 and CDR2 (germline): SQVTM, ANQGSEA. The CDR3 covers 14 residues. DNA of the CDR3: TGCAGCGCCTATCTTCCGACTAGGTCAGATACGCAGTATTTT. This sequence encodes CSAYLPTRSDTQYF.

This clonotype was observed a handful of times. This chain links TRBV29-1 with TRBJ1-2, with TRBD1 identical over 10 bases. The CDR3 spans 11 residues. Trimming at V came to 5 bases and at J to 7 bases, leaving 1 base not matched to a gene. The V gene's germline CDR1 is SQVTM and CDR2 ANQGSEA. The CDR3 reads CSVWDRGGYTF. CDR3 nucleotide sequence: TGCAGCGTTTGGGACAGGGGTGGCTACACCTTC.

This clonotype was detected a few times. This chain joins TRBV14 and TRBJ1-3, with TRBD1 matching over 7 bases. The CDR3 runs 17 residues. V gave up 0 bases and J gave up 9 bases; unmatched junction bases: 14. Germline CDR1 reads SGHDN; CDR2 reads FVKESK. The CDR3, as DNA: TGTGCCAGCAGCCAAGAAAGGGGACAGTCTCTGGAAGGCACCATATATTTT. Its translation is CASSQERGQSLEGTIYF.

This clonotype was counted many times. The chain links TRBV5-4 to TRBJ1-2; D is possibly TRBD1 (5 bases). The CDR3 is 18 residues long. V was cut by 3 bases and J by 0 bases, with 21 bases left in between. Germline loops: CDR1 SGHNT, CDR2 YYREEE (reference sequence). CDR3 amino acids: CASSWTLSIRTPNYGYTF. The CDR3 DNA reads as TGTGCCAGCAGCTGGACCTTGTCTATCAGGACACCTAACTATGGCTACACCTTC. The entire variable domain, with the rest obtained from reference TRBV5-4 and TRBJ1-2, is as follows: ETGVTQSPTHLIKTRGQQVTLRCSSQSGHNTVSWYQQALGQGPQFIFQYYREEENGRGNFPPRFSGLQFPNYSSELNVNALELDDSALYLCASSWTLSIRTPNYGYTFGSGTRLTVV.

Note on this clonotype: Possible read error: a much larger clone is one base away. V and J are TRBV5-4 and TRBJ2-3, with TRBD2 matching 13 bases. V shed 7 bases and J 4 bases; nucleotides not matched to a gene: 12. The CDR3 contains 17 residues. Germline values: CDR1 SGHNT, CDR2 YYREEE (reference sequence). The CDR3: CASGRGGTSGDPDTQYF. The DNA of the CDR3 is TGTGCCAGCGGCAGGGGAGGGACTAGCGGGGACCCAGATACGCAGTATTTT.

The chain uses TRBV7-9 and TRBJ2-7; D not resolved. Trimming took 5 bases from V and 2 from J, leaving 13 bases between them. There are 14 residues in the CDR3. Germline CDR1 and CDR2: SEHNR and FQNEAQ (reference sequence). Here the CDR3 reads CASSPAEPTYEQYF. The CDR3 DNA is TGTGCCAGCAGCCCAGCCGAACCTACCTACGAGCAGTACTTC.

This clonotype has a count of ten or more. The V gene is TRBV24-1, the J gene TRBJ1-5, with no clear D. The CDR3 has 14 residues. The ends were cut back, 3 bases at V and 3 bases at J, with 8 bases in the middle. The germline CDR1 and CDR2 sequences are KGHDR and SFDVKD. Here the CDR3 reads CATSDPGVNQPQHF. CDR3 coding DNA: TGTGCCACCAGTGATCCAGGAGTCAATCAGCCCCAGCATTTT.

In this sample, this clonotype turned up many times. The rearrangement links TRBV9 to TRBJ2-1; D not certain. The V gene's germline CDR1 is SGDLS and CDR2 YYNGEE. The CDR3 is made up of 11 amino acids. Trimming pared 4 bases from V and 5 bases from J, leaving 4 bases between. CDR3 bases: TGTGCCAGCAGCAGTCACAATGAGCAGTTCTTC. It encodes CASSSHNEQFF.

The gene calls are TRBV12-3 or TRBV12-4 and TRBJ2-2, with 9 positions matching TRBD2. This CDR3 comprises 16 residues. The J segment lost 7 bases and the V segment lost 5 bases, leaving 11 bases of the junction unmatched. The CDR3: CASSPSGGRAGGELFF. In DNA, the CDR3 is TGTGCCAGCAGTCCGTCCGGCGGGAGGGCCGGCGGGGAGCTGTTTTTT.

This chain links TRBV18 with TRBJ2-3; TRBD2 aligns across 11 bases. Germline V gene data show CDR1 as KGHSH and CDR2 as LQKENI. The trim removed 1 base at V and 4 bases at J, leaving 1 base unmatched. The CDR3 has 15 residues. The CDR3 region has the DNA TGTGCCAGCTCACCACTGACTAGCGGGGCAGATACGCAGTATTTT. This translates into CASSPLTSGADTQYF.

The J gene is TRBJ1-2, the V gene TRBV29-1; no definite D call. Trimming removed 3 bases at V and 0 bases at J, with 11 bases between. Looked up from germline, CDR1 is SQVTM and CDR2 is ANQGSEA. There are 14 residues in the CDR3. DNA of the CDR3: TGCAGCGTTGAGCCAGGACTAGCTAACTATGGCTACACCTTC. It yields the protein CSVEPGLANYGYTF.

There are a few counts of this clonotype. The J gene is TRBJ2-4, the V gene TRBV6-8, with 9 bases identical to TRBD2. CDR3 length: 16 residues. The junction had 12 bases not matched to a gene; V was cut back by 6 bases and J by 6 bases. CDR1 MNHGY and CDR2 SAAAGT come from the germline V gene. The CDR3 protein is CASSPRQRGVPNIQYF. CDR3 bases: TGTGCCAGCAGCCCTCGCCAGCGGGGGGTACCAAACATTCAGTACTTC.

This clonotype has at least ten counts. The rearrangement uses TRBV5-4 and TRBJ1-6; weak D call: TRBD1 (5 bases). The CDR3 loop spans 16 amino acids. Germline CDR1 is SGHNT and CDR2 is YYREEE (reference sequence). The ends were cut back, 4 bases at V and 7 bases at J, with 18 bases in the middle. The CDR3 protein is CASSPSRRGENSPLHF. CDR3 DNA: TGTGCCAGCAGCCCCTCCAGGCGGGGGGAGAATTCACCCCTCCACTTT.

This CDR3 is CASSVGRGEQYF. As DNA, the CDR3 is TGTGCCAGCAGCGTAGGGCGCGGCGAGCAGTACTTC. This chain connects TRBV9 to TRBJ2-7; no definite D call. The germline CDR1 and CDR2 sequences are SGDLS and YYNGEE. CDR3 length equals 12 residues. Trimming took off 0 bases at V and 6 bases at J, with 7 bases between the two ends.

The rearrangement joins TRBV5-1 to TRBJ2-7; D is possibly TRBD1 or TRBD2 (5 bases each). The CDR3 runs 16 residues. Germline V gene sequence: CDR1 SGHRS, CDR2 YFSETQ. The V gene lost 4 bases and the J gene lost 2 bases, with 19 bases spanning the gap. CDR3 loop: CASSANPGTQAYEQYF. CDR3 DNA: TGCGCCAGCAGCGCAAATCCCGGGACCCAAGCCTACGAGCAGTACTTC.

This chain uses TRBV7-9 with TRBJ2-3; the D gene is possibly TRBD2 (5 bases). The CDR3 totals 16 residues. V was pared by 1 base and J by 5 bases, with 16 bases between. Germline CDR1 SEHNR, CDR2 FQNEAQ (reference sequence). CDR3 protein: CASSLEPGKGEDTQYF. The CDR3 nucleotides read TGTGCCAGCAGCTTAGAGCCGGGAAAGGGTGAAGATACGCAGTATTTT.

There are many counts of this clonotype. V is TRBV20-1 and J is TRBJ1-5; unclear D gene. The CDR3 is made up of 14 amino acids. V was cut by 5 bases and J by 2 bases, with 13 bases left in between. Germline CDR1 is DFQATT and CDR2 is SNEGSKA (reference sequence). This chain's CDR3 is CSASPKRGNQPQHF. The DNA for the CDR3 is TGCAGTGCTTCTCCGAAGAGAGGCAATCAGCCCCAGCATTTT.

This clonotype was counted at least ten times. V gene TRBV20-1 combines with J gene TRBJ1-1, with D perhaps matching TRBD1 (5 bases). Germline CDR1 and CDR2: DFQATT and SNEGSKA (reference sequence). V was shortened by 0 bases and J by 1 base, with 18 bases between the two germline ends. The CDR3 totals 17 residues. This chain's CDR3 is CSARDEVRAVGNTEAFF. The CDR3 coding sequence is TGCAGTGCTAGAGATGAGGTCAGGGCCGTAGGGAACACTGAAGCTTTCTTT.